The 16 T cell receptor beta chains below come from one sample, sequenced in a study of T cells after yellow fever vaccination. TCRdb passed the 5' RACE reads through MiXCR, listing each CDR3 protein once. The sample has just under 600,000 distinct CDR3 sequences; about 13% are singletons. Material: PBMCs, obtained on the day of the yellow fever booster vaccination. The origin of the receptors is a young man who received the YFV17D yellow fever vaccine.

At least ten counts were recorded for this clonotype. As DNA, the CDR3 is TGCAGTGCTAGCAGGGGGAGGAGTGAAAAACTGTTTTTT. This encodes CSASRGRSEKLFF. This chain joins TRBV20-1 and TRBJ1-4, with 7 bases lining up with TRBD1. CDR3 length equals 13 residues. Germline CDR1 reads DFQATT; CDR2 reads SNEGSKA (reference sequence). V was pared by 3 bases and J by 7 bases, with 5 bases of the junction left unmatched.

A few counts support this clonotype. This chain joins TRBV3-1 and TRBJ2-7; D remains unclear. Germline loops: CDR1 LGHDT, CDR2 YNNKEL (reference sequence). The CDR3 length is 15 residues. The V end was cut by 1 base, the J end by 0 bases, with 10 bases between. CDR3 sequence reads: CASSQVPSPSYEQYF. The CDR3 DNA follows: TGTGCCAGCAGCCAAGTACCCTCCCCCTCCTACGAGCAGTACTTC.

V is TRBV5-4 and J is TRBJ2-5; maybe TRBD2 (5 bases). This CDR3 is 13 amino acids long. Germline CDR1 and CDR2: SGHNT and YYREEE (reference sequence). V lost 3 bases and J 0 bases, leaving 6 bases between the germline ends. CDR3 nucleotide sequence: TGTGCCAGCAGCTGGAGGAACCAAGAGACCCAGTACTTC. Encoded protein: CASSWRNQETQYF.

In this sample, this clonotype turned up a few times. This chain connects TRBV20-1 to TRBJ2-2; D is possibly TRBD1 (5 bases). The CDR3 covers 12 residues. Trimming shortened V by 3 bases and J by 10 bases, and 12 bases separated the two germline ends. CDR1 is DFQATT, CDR2 SNEGSKA, per germline (reference sequence). The CDR3 DNA sequence: TGCAGTGCTAGTACTGACAGTTTGGAGCTGTTTTTT. Its protein is CSASTDSLELFF.

The table lists this clonotype with a count of one. The rearrangement joins TRBV20-1 to TRBJ1-2, with D unresolved. V was shortened by 4 bases and J by 3 bases, with 0 bases between the two germline ends. Germline V gene sequence: CDR1 DFQATT, CDR2 SNEGSKA (reference sequence). The CDR3 consists of 9 residues. The CDR3 loop reads CSANYGYTF. The CDR3 DNA reads as TGCAGTGCTAACTATGGCTACACCTTC.

This clonotype was seen more than once but under ten times. The chain is built from TRBV10-3 and TRBJ2-7; 8 positions agree with TRBD1. Germline V CDR1 and CDR2: ENHRY, SYGVKD. Germline trimming cut 4 bases from V and 4 bases from J; bases unmatched to any gene: 6. The CDR3 contains 14 residues. CDR3 nucleotide sequence: TGTGCCATCAGTGGACAGGGGAAGGGGTACGAGCAGTACTTC. As protein: CAISGQGKGYEQYF.

The chain combines TRBV10-3 with TRBJ2-2; TRBD1 aligns across 7 bases. V trimming: 5 bases; J trimming: 0 bases; junction bases outside the gene matches: 3. This CDR3 has 15 amino acids. Germline CDR1 is ENHRY and CDR2 is SYGVKD. The CDR3 nucleotides are TGTGCCATCAGTAAGGGACAGCCGAACACCGGGGAGCTGTTTTTT. Translating it yields CAISKGQPNTGELFF.

This clonotype was picked up a small number of times. This chain uses TRBV20-1 with TRBJ2-7, with 7 nucleotides matching TRBD1. The V gene end was trimmed by 6 bases and the J gene end by 0 bases; junction bases not matched to a gene: 11. Looked up from germline, CDR1 is DFQATT and CDR2 is SNEGSKA (reference sequence). The CDR3 covers 15 residues. CDR3 amino acids: CSATPGTETSYEQYF. The CDR3 DNA sequence: TGCAGTGCAACCCCCGGGACAGAAACCTCCTACGAGCAGTACTTC.

The chain carries TRBV5-6 and TRBJ2-7, with TRBD2 matching over 8 bases. Germline CDR1 is SGHDT and CDR2 is YYEEEE. CDR3 length: 15 amino acids. Trimming at V came to 2 bases and at J to 1 base, leaving 5 bases not matched to a gene. CDR3 loop: CASSFRGGYSYEQYF. The CDR3 DNA reads as TGTGCCAGCAGCTTCCGGGGGGGCTATTCCTACGAGCAGTACTTC.

This clonotype was counted a few times. In DNA form, the CDR3 reads TGTGCCAGCAGTTACGTCGGACTAGCGGGAATCGAGCAGTACTTC. Residues: CASSYVGLAGIEQYF. The chain uses TRBV6-5 and TRBJ2-7; TRBD2 agrees at 12 bases. The CDR3 totals 15 residues. CDR1 is MNHEY, CDR2 SVGAGI, per germline. J gave up 6 bases and V 2 bases, and 5 bases lay outside the gene matches.

This clonotype showed up just a few times. The CDR3 here is CASSQRAGSVEQYF. Here the CDR3 DNA reads TGTGCCAGCAGCCAGCGGGCAGGGTCTGTCGAGCAGTACTTC. This rearrangement joins TRBV7-9 to TRBJ2-7; a possible D gene is TRBD2 (6 bases). V was shortened by 5 bases and J by 6 bases, with 17 bases between the two germline ends. CDR1 SEHNR and CDR2 FQNEAQ come from the germline V gene (reference sequence). This CDR3 is built from 14 residues.

This clonotype was found a few times. The chain has TRBV4-2 and TRBJ1-5; D is unresolved. V lost 3 bases and J lost 7, with 7 bases in between. This CDR3 is 12 amino acids long. The germline gives CDR1 LGHNA, CDR2 YNFKEQ. The CDR3 region is CASSQGEQPQHF. In nucleotides, the CDR3 is TGTGCCAGCAGCCAGGGAGAGCAGCCCCAGCATTTT.

This clonotype was observed at least ten times. This rearrangement joins TRBV6-6 to TRBJ2-4; D gene unclear. CDR3 length: 11 amino acids. Trimming stripped 7 bases from V and 9 bases from J, with 10 bases between. Per germline, CDR1 MNHNY and CDR2 SVGAGI (reference sequence). DNA for the CDR3: TGTGCCAGCAACGCTATGAGCATTCAGTACTTC. It yields the protein CASNAMSIQYF.

In its sample, this clonotype was seen a few times. The chain couples TRBV3-1 to TRBJ1-5, with 7 positions matching TRBD1. J lost 4 bases, V lost 0 bases, and 3 bases had no gene match. The germline V gene has CDR1 LGHDT and CDR2 YNNKEL (reference sequence). The length of the CDR3 is 15 residues. The CDR3 loop is CASSQDMGQNQPQHF. CDR3 coding DNA: TGTGCCAGCAGCCAAGATATGGGACAGAATCAGCCCCAGCATTTT. Using reference TRBV3-1 and TRBJ1-5 for the parts outside the CDR3, the full variable domain is DTAVSQTPKYLVTQMGNDKSIKCEQNLGHDTMYWYKQDSKKFLKIMFSYNNKELIINETVPNRFSPKSPDKAHLNLHINSLELGDSAVYFCASSQDMGQNQPQHFGDGTRLSIL.

The table lists this clonotype with a few counts. The V and J genes are TRBV19 and TRBJ1-5, with D maybe TRBD1 (5 bases). The ends were cut back, 5 bases at V and 4 bases at J, with 12 bases in the middle. Germline values: CDR1 LNHDA, CDR2 SQIVND (reference sequence). The CDR3 has 14 residues. CDR3 sequence (DNA): TGTGCCAGTAGTGTTCGACAGCTTAATCAGCCCCAGCATTTT. This codes for CASSVRQLNQPQHF.

The chain is built from TRBV4-3 and TRBJ1-3; D gene unclear. Trimming shortened V by 2 bases and J by 1 base, and 12 bases separated the two germline ends. The germline CDR1 and CDR2 sequences are LGHNA and YSLEER. This CDR3 is 16 amino acids long. The CDR3 here is CASSQTPPSSGNTIYF. The CDR3, as DNA: TGCGCCAGCAGCCAAACCCCCCCCAGTTCTGGAAACACCATATATTTT.